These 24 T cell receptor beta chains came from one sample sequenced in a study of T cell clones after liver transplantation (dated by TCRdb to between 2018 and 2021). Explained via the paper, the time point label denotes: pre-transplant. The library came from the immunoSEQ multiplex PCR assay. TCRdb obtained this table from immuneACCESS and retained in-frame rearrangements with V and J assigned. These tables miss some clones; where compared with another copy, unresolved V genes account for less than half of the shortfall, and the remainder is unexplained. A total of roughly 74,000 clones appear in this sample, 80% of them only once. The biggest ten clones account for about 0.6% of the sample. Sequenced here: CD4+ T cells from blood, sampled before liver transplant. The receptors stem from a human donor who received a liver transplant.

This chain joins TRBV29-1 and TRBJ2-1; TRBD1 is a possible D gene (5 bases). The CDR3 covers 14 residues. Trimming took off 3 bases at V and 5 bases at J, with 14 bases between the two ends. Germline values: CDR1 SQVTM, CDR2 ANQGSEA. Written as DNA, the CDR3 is TGCAGCGTTGATCGGCAGGGTTTCCACAATGAGCAGTTCTTC. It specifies CSVDRQGFHNEQFF.

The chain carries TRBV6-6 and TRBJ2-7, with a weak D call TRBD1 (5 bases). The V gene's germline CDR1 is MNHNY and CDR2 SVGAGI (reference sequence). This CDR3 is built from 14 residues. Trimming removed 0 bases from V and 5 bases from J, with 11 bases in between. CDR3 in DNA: TGTGCCAGCAGTTACTCGATCAGGGTGGACGAGCAGTACTTC. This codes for CASSYSIRVDEQYF.

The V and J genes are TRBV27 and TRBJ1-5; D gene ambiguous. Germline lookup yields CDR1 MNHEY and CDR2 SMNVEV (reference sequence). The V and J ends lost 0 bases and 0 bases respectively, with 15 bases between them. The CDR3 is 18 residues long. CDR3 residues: CASSLSGLSLYSNQPQHF. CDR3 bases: TGTGCCAGCAGTTTATCGGGCCTATCCCTGTATAGCAATCAGCCCCAGCATTTT.

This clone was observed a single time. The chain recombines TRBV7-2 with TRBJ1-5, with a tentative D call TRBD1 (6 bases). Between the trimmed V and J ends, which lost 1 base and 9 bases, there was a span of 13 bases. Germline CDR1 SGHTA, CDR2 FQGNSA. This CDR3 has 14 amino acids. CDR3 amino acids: CASSLVNRESPQHF. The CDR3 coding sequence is TGTGCCAGCAGCTTAGTTAACAGGGAGTCGCCCCAGCATTTT. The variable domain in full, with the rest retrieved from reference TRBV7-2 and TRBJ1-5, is GAGVSQSPSNKVTEKGKDVELRCDPISGHTALYWYRQSLGQGLEFLIYFQGNSAPDKSGLPSDRFSAERTGGSVSTLTIQRTQQEDSAVYLCASSLVNRESPQHFGDGTRLSIL.

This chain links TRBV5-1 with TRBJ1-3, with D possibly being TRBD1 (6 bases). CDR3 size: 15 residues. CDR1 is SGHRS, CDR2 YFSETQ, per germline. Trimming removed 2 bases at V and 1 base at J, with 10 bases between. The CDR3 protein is CASSFRTGSGNTIYF. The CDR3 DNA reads TGCGCCAGCAGCTTCCGCACAGGGTCTGGAAACACCATATATTTT.

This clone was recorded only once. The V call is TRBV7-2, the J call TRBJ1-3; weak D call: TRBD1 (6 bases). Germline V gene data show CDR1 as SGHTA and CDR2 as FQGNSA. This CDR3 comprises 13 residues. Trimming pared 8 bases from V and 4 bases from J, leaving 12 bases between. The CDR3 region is CASGRGSGNTIYF. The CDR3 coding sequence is TGTGCCAGCGGCAGGGGTAGCGGAAACACCATATATTTT.

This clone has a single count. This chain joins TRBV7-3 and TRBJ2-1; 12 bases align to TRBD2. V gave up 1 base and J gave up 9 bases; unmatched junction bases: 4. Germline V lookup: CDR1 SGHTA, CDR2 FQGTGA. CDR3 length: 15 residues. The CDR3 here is CASSLRSSGRGEQFF. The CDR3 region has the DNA TGTGCCAGCAGCTTAAGGTCTAGCGGGAGGGGTGAGCAGTTCTTC.

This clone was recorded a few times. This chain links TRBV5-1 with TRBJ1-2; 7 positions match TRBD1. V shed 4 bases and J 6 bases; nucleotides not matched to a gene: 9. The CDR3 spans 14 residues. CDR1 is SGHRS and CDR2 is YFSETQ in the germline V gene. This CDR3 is CASSTSLTGDGYTF. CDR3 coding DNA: TGCGCCAGCAGCACTTCCCTTACAGGGGATGGCTACACCTTC.

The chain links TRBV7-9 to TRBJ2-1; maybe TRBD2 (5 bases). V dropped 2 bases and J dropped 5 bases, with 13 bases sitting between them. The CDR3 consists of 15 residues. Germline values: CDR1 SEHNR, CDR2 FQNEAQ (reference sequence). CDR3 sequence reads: CASSLLALSNNEQFF. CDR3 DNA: TGTGCCAGCAGCTTACTAGCCCTCTCTAACAATGAGCAGTTCTTC.

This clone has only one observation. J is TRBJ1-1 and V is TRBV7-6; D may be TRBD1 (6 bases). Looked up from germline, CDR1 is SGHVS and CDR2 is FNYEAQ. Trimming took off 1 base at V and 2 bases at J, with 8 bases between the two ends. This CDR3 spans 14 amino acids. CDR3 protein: CASSLVDRNTEAFF. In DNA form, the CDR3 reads TGTGCCAGCAGCTTAGTGGACAGAAACACTGAAGCTTTCTTT.

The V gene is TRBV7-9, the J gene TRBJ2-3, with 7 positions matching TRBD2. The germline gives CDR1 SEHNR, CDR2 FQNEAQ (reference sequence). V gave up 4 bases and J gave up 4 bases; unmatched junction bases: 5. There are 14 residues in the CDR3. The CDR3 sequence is CASSSRGGSDTQYF. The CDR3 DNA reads TGTGCCAGCAGCTCCCGGGGAGGGTCAGATACGCAGTATTTT.

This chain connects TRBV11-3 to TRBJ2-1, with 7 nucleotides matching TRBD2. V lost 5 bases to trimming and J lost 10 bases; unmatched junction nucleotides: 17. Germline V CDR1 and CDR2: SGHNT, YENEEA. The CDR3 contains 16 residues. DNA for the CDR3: TGTGCCAGCAGCCCCCGGACTAGTATCCCCATCGGAGAGCAGTTCTTC. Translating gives CASSPRTSIPIGEQFF. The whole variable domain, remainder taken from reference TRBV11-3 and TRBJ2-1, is EAGVVQSPRYKIIEKKQPVAFWCNPISGHNTLYWYLQNLGQGPELLIRYENEEAVDDSQLPKDRFSAERLKGVDSTLKIQPAELGDSAVYLCASSPRTSIPIGEQFFGPGTRLTVL.

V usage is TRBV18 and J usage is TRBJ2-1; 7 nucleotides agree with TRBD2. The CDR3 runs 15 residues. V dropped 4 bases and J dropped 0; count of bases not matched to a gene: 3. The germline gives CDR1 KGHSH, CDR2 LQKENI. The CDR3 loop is CASSRRESSYNEQFF. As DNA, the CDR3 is TGTGCCAGCTCACGGCGGGAGAGCTCCTACAATGAGCAGTTCTTC.

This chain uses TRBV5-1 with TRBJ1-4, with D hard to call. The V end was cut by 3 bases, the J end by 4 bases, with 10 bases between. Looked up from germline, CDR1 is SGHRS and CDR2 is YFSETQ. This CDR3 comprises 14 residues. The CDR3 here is CASSSDGLNEKLFF. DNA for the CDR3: TGCGCCAGCAGCTCGGACGGCCTTAATGAAAAACTGTTTTTT.

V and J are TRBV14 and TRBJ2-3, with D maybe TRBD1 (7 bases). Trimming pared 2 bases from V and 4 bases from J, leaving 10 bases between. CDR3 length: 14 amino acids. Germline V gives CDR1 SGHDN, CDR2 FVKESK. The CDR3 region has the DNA TGTGCCAGCAGCCAACAGGGGGGTGCAGATACGCAGTATTTT. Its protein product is CASSQQGGADTQYF.

The CDR3 nucleotides read TGTGCCAGCTCACCACCTTTGGGGACAGGGTCGAGGGACTATGGCTACACCTTC. Protein sequence: CASSPPLGTGSRDYGYTF. The genes are TRBV18 and TRBJ1-2; 9 nucleotides align to TRBD1. With V trimmed by 0 bases and J by 3 bases, 11 bases remained unmatched. The CDR3 loop spans 18 amino acids. From germline, CDR1 is KGHSH and CDR2 LQKENI.

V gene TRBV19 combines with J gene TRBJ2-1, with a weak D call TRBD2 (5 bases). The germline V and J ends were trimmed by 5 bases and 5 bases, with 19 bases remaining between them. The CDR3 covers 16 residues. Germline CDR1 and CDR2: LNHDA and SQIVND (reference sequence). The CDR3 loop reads CASSPGGGKWDNEQFF. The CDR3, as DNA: TGTGCCAGTAGTCCTGGAGGAGGAAAGTGGGACAATGAGCAGTTCTTC.

CDR3 nucleotides: TGTGCCAGCAGCTTGATGGGAGGTCGGTACAATGAGCAGTTCTTC. As protein: CASSLMGGRYNEQFF. This chain joins TRBV5-6 and TRBJ2-1; D may be TRBD2 (6 bases). The CDR3 is made up of 15 amino acids. Germline assignment: CDR1 SGHDT and CDR2 YYEEEE. V shed 1 base and J shed 4 bases, with 12 bases lying between them.

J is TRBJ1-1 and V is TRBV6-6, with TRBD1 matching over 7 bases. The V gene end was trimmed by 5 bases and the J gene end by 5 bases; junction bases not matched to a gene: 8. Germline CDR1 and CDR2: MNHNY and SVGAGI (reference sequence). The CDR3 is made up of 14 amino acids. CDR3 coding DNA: TGTGCCAGCAGTAAACAGGGGCGGGAGACTGAAGCTTTCTTT. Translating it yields CASSKQGRETEAFF.

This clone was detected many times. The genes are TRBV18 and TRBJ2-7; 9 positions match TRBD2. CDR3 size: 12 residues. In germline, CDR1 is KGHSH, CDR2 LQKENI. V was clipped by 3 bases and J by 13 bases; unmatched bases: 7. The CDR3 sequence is CASSPGLAGLYF. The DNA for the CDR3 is TGTGCCAGCTCACCCGGGCTAGCGGGGCTCTACTTC. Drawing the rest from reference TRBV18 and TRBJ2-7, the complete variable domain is NAGVMQNPRHLVRRRGQEARLRCSPMKGHSHVYWYRQLPEEGLKFMVYLQKENIIDESGMPKERFSAEFPKEGPSILRIQQVVRGDSAAYFCASSPGLAGLYFGPGTRLTVT.

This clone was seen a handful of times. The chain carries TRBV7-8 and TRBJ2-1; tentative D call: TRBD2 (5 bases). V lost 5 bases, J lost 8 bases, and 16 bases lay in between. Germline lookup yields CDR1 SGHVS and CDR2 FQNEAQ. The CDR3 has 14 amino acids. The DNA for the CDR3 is TGTGCCAGCAGCCTAACGGGGATATGGGATGAGCAGTTCTTC. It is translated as CASSLTGIWDEQFF.

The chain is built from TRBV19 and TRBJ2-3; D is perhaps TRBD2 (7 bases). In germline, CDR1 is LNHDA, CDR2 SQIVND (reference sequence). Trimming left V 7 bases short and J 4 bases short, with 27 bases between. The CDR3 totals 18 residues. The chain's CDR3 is CASTNPGGGPRGADTQYF. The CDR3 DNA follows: TGTGCCAGTACTAACCCAGGAGGGGGACCTCGGGGGGCAGATACGCAGTATTTT. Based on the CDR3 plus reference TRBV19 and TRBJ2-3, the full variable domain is DGGITQSPKYLFRKEGQNVTLSCEQNLNHDAMYWYRQDPGQGLRLIYYSQIVNDFQKGDIAEGYSVSREKKESFPLTVTSAQKNPTAFYLCASTNPGGGPRGADTQYFGPGTRLTVL.

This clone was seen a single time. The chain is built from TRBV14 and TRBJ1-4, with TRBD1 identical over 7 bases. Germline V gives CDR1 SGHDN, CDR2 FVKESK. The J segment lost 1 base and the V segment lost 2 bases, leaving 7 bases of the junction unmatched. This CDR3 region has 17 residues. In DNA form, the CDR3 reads TGTGCCAGCAGCCAAATAGGAAGGGGGCGAACTAATGAAAAACTGTTTTTT. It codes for CASSQIGRGRTNEKLFF. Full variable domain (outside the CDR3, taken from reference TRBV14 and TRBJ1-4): EAGVTQFPSHSVIEKGQTVTLRCDPISGHDNLYWYRRVMGKEIKFLLHFVKESKQDESGMPNNRFLAERTGGTYSTLKVQPAELEDSGVYFCASSQIGRGRTNEKLFFGSGTQLSVL.

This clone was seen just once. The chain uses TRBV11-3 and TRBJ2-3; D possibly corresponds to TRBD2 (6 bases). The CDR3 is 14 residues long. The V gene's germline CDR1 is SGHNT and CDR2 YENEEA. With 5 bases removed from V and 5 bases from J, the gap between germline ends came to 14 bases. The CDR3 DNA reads TGTGCCAGCAGCCCCGGAGGGGACCTAGATACGCAGTATTTT. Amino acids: CASSPGGDLDTQYF.